This note documents a single T cell receptor beta chain sequence. The sample originates from a study of blood T cell repertoires in COVID-19. Study-wide context: The samples span acute and convalescent COVID-19 from the United States, Italy and Spain. PBMCs, B-cell-depleted T cells, or T cells were the source of the cDNA or gDNA that made up the material.

In the authors' methods: Reference gene primer amplification yielded estimated nucleated cell counts. Using immunoSEQ multiplex PCR, the repertoire was profiled, and TCRdb retains in-frame clones only, with some absent. The DNA was the basis for D and trimming; V, J and clone size are from that table. The table records about 260,000 clones, 84% of them present only once. The CDR3 has 13 residues. Trimming removed 2 bases from V and 2 bases from J, with 5 bases in between. Germline lookup yields CDR1 LNHDA and CDR2 SQIVND (reference sequence). Sequencing was carried out using peripheral blood. This TCR was recovered from a human donor in a cohort sampled during active COVID-19. This sequence joins TRBV19 and TRBJ2-3; D remains unclear. CDR3 nucleotides: TGTGCCAGTAGTATACGCGACACAGATACGCAGTATTTT. Translation: CASSIRDTDTQYF.